The clone carrying this TCR beta chain occurred a few times. Trimming took 1 base from V and 5 from J, leaving 6 bases between them. The CDR3 covers 11 residues. Germline V gives CDR1 DFQATT, CDR2 SNEGSKA (reference sequence). The data were obtained in a study of T cells in Graves' hyperthyroidism and ophthalmopathy. Authors of the study amplified TCR beta CDR3 regions from RNA transcripts. The study used the HTBI primer set for a first-round RT-PCR of the TCR CDR3. One entry per CDR3 protein, called by TCRdb with MiXCR from the multiplex PCR reads. Here the sample spans about 540,000 distinct CDR3 sequences, roughly 46% being singletons.

The receptor was isolated from a woman aged 18-35 years with Graves' hyperthyroidism. J is TRBJ2-7 and V is TRBV20-1; no reliable D call. The source material was peripheral blood or thyroid tissue (not recorded which). The CDR3 sequence is CSARGGNEQYF. CDR3 bases: TGCAGTGCTAGAGGGGGTAACGAGCAGTACTTC.